Shown below are 30 T cell receptor beta chains from a single sample sequenced in a study of PD-L1 blockade in urothelial cancer. Time point meaning: pretreatment peripheral blood. Method: immunoSEQ multiplex PCR; TCRdb's copy keeps in-frame clones and lacks some. This sample has nearly 45,000 clones, with around nine tenths found just once. Specimen: PBMCs, collected around atezolizumab (anti-PD-L1) treatment. The receptors were sampled from a donor aged 40 or over with urothelial cancer.

About this clone itself: This is likely a read error, given that the CDR3 carries no conserved phenylalanine or tryptophan at its end. It is unclear where the CDR3 begins or ends on the DNA, so no DNA is shown, and the CDR3 is as TCRdb lists it. The chain has TRBV23-1 and TRBJ2-7; TRBD2 is taken as the D call from the table, unchecked against the DNA. TRBV23-1 is placed among ORFs of uncertain function. The CDR3 sequence runs 13 residues, both termini included. Here the CDR3 reads CASRQTSGRPQVD.

The rearrangement joins TRBV30 to TRBJ2-5; 7 bases are a match to TRBD2. This CDR3 is built from 14 residues. The V segment lost 5 bases and the J segment 5 bases; nucleotides outside the gene matches: 11. CDR1 is GTSNPN, CDR2 SVGIG, per germline (reference sequence). CDR3 DNA: TGTGCCTGGTCTCGCGGGGGTTTTTATGAGACCCAGTACTTC. Encoded protein: CAWSRGGFYETQYF.

This clone was seen once. V gene TRBV4-1 combines with J gene TRBJ2-1, with unresolved D. Germline V lookup: CDR1 MGHRA, CDR2 YSYEKL. Trimming cost V 2 bases and J 8 bases, with 10 bases left between them. The CDR3 extends over 13 amino acids. The CDR3: CASSQPAGYEQFF. DNA of the CDR3: TGCGCCAGCAGCCAACCCGCCGGGTATGAGCAGTTCTTC.

This sequence joins TRBV14 and TRBJ1-4, with D possibly being TRBD1 (5 bases). Germline assignment: CDR1 SGHDN and CDR2 FVKESK. Trimming took off 0 bases at V and 8 bases at J, with 19 bases between the two ends. The CDR3 is made up of 17 amino acids. The CDR3: CASSQEGTQGRGEKLFF. The CDR3 DNA reads as TGTGCCAGCAGCCAAGAGGGCACCCAGGGACGGGGGGAAAAACTGTTTTTT.

The gene calls are TRBV6-5 and TRBJ2-1; D uncertain. The V end lost 6 bases, the J end lost 4 bases, and 16 bases lay between the germline ends. Per germline, CDR1 MNHEY and CDR2 SVGAGI. The CDR3 runs 15 residues. CDR3 DNA: TGTGCCAGCAGCCCCGACTGGAGCCAATACAATGAGCAGTTCTTC. Amino acids: CASSPDWSQYNEQFF.

V gene TRBV7-9 combines with J gene TRBJ2-1; the D gene is possibly TRBD1 (5 bases). The CDR3 extends over 14 amino acids. The V gene's germline CDR1 is SEHNR and CDR2 FQNEAQ (reference sequence). V was trimmed by 4 bases and J by 8 bases, leaving 15 bases between them. The CDR3 region is CASSYRQTVDEQFF. The CDR3 nucleotides are TGTGCCAGCAGCTACCGACAGACGGTCGATGAGCAGTTCTTC.

The chain is built from TRBV28 and TRBJ1-2, with 8 bases lining up with TRBD1. The CDR3 consists of 12 residues. Germline V gene sequence: CDR1 MDHEN, CDR2 SYDVKM. The V gene end was trimmed by 7 bases and the J gene end by 7 bases; junction bases not matched to a gene: 5. The CDR3 sequence: CASTNRGVGYTF. CDR3 DNA: TGTGCCAGCACCAACAGGGGGGTTGGCTACACCTTC.

The V and J genes are TRBV28 and TRBJ1-5; D may be TRBD1 (5 bases). This CDR3 spans 15 amino acids. Germline V gene sequence: CDR1 MDHEN, CDR2 SYDVKM. The V gene lost 7 bases and the J gene lost 3 bases, with 16 bases spanning the gap. The CDR3 region is CASTTATGSNQPQHF. The CDR3 coding sequence is TGTGCCAGCACCACCGCCACAGGTTCCAATCAGCCCCAGCATTTT.

V and J are TRBV30 and TRBJ2-2; a weak D match, TRBD2 (6 bases). CDR3 length: 13 amino acids. The germline gives CDR1 GTSNPN, CDR2 SVGIG (reference sequence). Trimming cost V 3 bases and J 6 bases, with 11 bases left between them. CDR3 coding DNA: TGTGCCTGGAGGCCCTCGGGGGCCGGGGAGCTGTTTTTT. Protein product: CAWRPSGAGELFF.

This rearrangement joins TRBV7-8 to TRBJ1-2; 9 bases line up with TRBD1. Germline trimming cut 2 bases from V and 4 bases from J; bases unmatched to any gene: 5. Germline V lookup: CDR1 SGHVS, CDR2 FQNEAQ. CDR3 length equals 15 residues. In DNA, the CDR3 is TGTGCCAGCAGCTTATTACAGGGGGCTGGCTATGGCTACACCTTC. Translating gives CASSLLQGAGYGYTF.

The chain combines TRBV5-6 with TRBJ2-3; 7 bases agree with TRBD2. The CDR3 consists of 17 residues. The J segment lost 0 bases and the V segment lost 3 bases, leaving 10 bases of the junction unmatched. The germline CDR1 and CDR2 sequences are SGHDT and YYEEEE. The CDR3 region is CASSSTISSGSTDTQYF. The CDR3 nucleotides read TGTGCCAGCAGCTCGACGATTTCTAGCGGTAGCACAGATACGCAGTATTTT.

This chain joins TRBV19 and TRBJ1-1; 8 bases are shared with TRBD1. V was clipped by 6 bases and J by 4 bases; unmatched bases: 10. The CDR3 has 15 residues. Per germline, CDR1 LNHDA and CDR2 SQIVND (reference sequence). This CDR3 is CASRYRDRRLTEAFF. DNA of the CDR3: TGTGCCAGTAGATACCGGGACAGGCGGCTCACTGAAGCTTTCTTT.

The chain uses TRBV7-2 and TRBJ1-1; 8 nucleotides match TRBD1. J lost 4 bases, V lost 1 base, and 8 bases had no gene match. The CDR3 is made up of 16 amino acids. Germline CDR1 SGHTA, CDR2 FQGNSA. In nucleotides, the CDR3 is TGTGCCAGCAGCTTAGGGGTGGGAGGACAGGGCACTGAAGCTTTCTTT. Amino acids: CASSLGVGGQGTEAFF.

This clone has more than one count but fewer than ten. The genes are TRBV6-4 and TRBJ2-7; 7 bases are a match to TRBD1. The ends lost 7 bases at V and 6 bases at J; junction bases unmatched: 12. This CDR3 comprises 14 residues. CDR1 and CDR2 (germline): MRHNA, SNTAGT. In DNA, the CDR3 is TGTGCCAGCACCCCGACAGGGTCAATCCTCGAGCAGTACTTC. Residues: CASTPTGSILEQYF.

The V gene is TRBV6-1, the J gene TRBJ2-3, with a possible D match to TRBD1 (5 bases). Deletions cut 2 bases from V and 0 bases from J, with 12 bases between. Germline CDR1 is MNHNS and CDR2 is SASEGT. There are 16 residues in the CDR3. This chain's CDR3 is CASSERWQGSTDTQYF. The CDR3 bases are TGTGCCAGCAGTGAACGCTGGCAGGGTAGCACAGATACGCAGTATTTT.

The J gene is TRBJ2-7, the V gene TRBV9, with no clear D. Germline V gives CDR1 SGDLS, CDR2 YYNGEE. The germline V and J ends were trimmed by 0 bases and 2 bases, with 9 bases remaining between them. CDR3 length: 14 residues. This CDR3 reads CASSVVAEPYEQYF. CDR3 bases: TGTGCCAGCAGCGTAGTTGCGGAGCCCTACGAGCAGTACTTC.

The V and J genes are TRBV9 and TRBJ1-2, with D tentatively TRBD1 (6 bases). The CDR3 totals 14 residues. V was shortened by 6 bases and J by 4 bases, with 16 bases between the two germline ends. Germline V lookup: CDR1 SGDLS, CDR2 YYNGEE. For the CDR3, the DNA is TGTGCCAGCAACAAGGGGGGGGGCGCCTATGGCTACACCTTC. It is translated as CASNKGGGAYGYTF.

J is TRBJ2-5 and V is TRBV2, with unresolved D. With 8 bases removed from V and 4 bases from J, the gap between germline ends came to 14 bases. Germline V gives CDR1 SNHLY, CDR2 FYNNEI. This CDR3 comprises 13 residues. CDR3 region: CASRQDIGETQYF. CDR3 in DNA: TGTGCCAGCCGCCAAGACATCGGAGAGACCCAGTACTTC.

The sample holds one count of this clone. The chain employs TRBV6-5 and TRBJ1-1; a weak D match, TRBD1 (6 bases). Germline values: CDR1 MNHEY, CDR2 SVGAGI. The CDR3 spans 15 residues. V lost 6 bases and J lost 5, with 19 bases in between. The CDR3 protein is CASSPYRTQGTEAFF. The CDR3 DNA follows: TGTGCCAGCAGCCCTTACCGGACCCAGGGGACTGAAGCTTTCTTT.

V is TRBV7-2 and J is TRBJ1-1; a possible D gene is TRBD1 (5 bases). CDR3 length: 14 amino acids. V was trimmed by 1 base and J by 6 bases, leaving 12 bases between them. Germline-derived CDR1 and CDR2 are SGHTA and FQGNSA. In DNA form, the CDR3 reads TGTGCCAGCAGCTTAGGAGGCTGGGGGGCTGAAGCTTTCTTT. Amino acid sequence: CASSLGGWGAEAFF.

The chain uses TRBV5-4 and TRBJ1-2; tentatively, D is TRBD1 (6 bases). The V end was cut by 6 bases, the J end by 3 bases, with 12 bases between. Germline V gene sequence: CDR1 SGHNT, CDR2 YYREEE (reference sequence). The CDR3 runs 13 residues. CDR3 protein: CASTSGQYYGYTF. The CDR3 nucleotides are TGTGCCAGCACCTCAGGACAGTACTATGGCTACACCTTC.

V is TRBV10-3 and J is TRBJ2-3, with no clear D. This CDR3 has 12 amino acids. V was pared by 6 bases and J by 2 bases, with 6 bases between. Per the germline V gene, CDR1 is ENHRY and CDR2 is SYGVKD. In DNA, the CDR3 is TGTGCCATCAGCGCGGACACAGATACGCAGTATTTT. Amino acid sequence: CAISADTDTQYF.

This chain uses TRBV6-1 with TRBJ2-1, with D possibly TRBD2 on 6 matching bases. There are 17 residues in the CDR3. The V gene's germline CDR1 is MNHNS and CDR2 SASEGT. Trimming took 3 bases from V and 4 from J, leaving 19 bases between them. The CDR3 bases are TGTGCCAGCAGTGAGGTAGCGGTTCTACGGCTGTACAATGAGCAGTTCTTC. It translates to CASSEVAVLRLYNEQFF.

This chain joins TRBV6-6 and TRBJ1-3; D perhaps matches TRBD1 (6 bases). The CDR3 is made up of 14 amino acids. V lost 7 bases and J 5 bases, leaving 15 bases between the germline ends. The germline V gene encodes CDR1 MNHNY and CDR2 SVGAGI (reference sequence). The CDR3 DNA reads as TGTGCCAGCACCCACGGGGGGGGCCGAAACACCATATATTTT. Its translation: CASTHGGGRNTIYF.

This clone was picked up a small number of times. The same CDR3 also results from other DNA sequences found in this sample. The chain is built from TRBV11-3 and TRBJ1-1; perhaps TRBD1 as D (5 bases). The CDR3 is 14 amino acids. Germline CDR1 and CDR2: SGHNT and YENEEA. Between the trimmed V and J ends, which lost 0 bases and 4 bases, there was a span of 9 bases. The CDR3 bases are TGTGCCAGCAGCTTAGAGGGGGGGGGCACTGAAGCTTTCTTT. This gives the protein CASSLEGGGTEAFF.

This rearrangement joins TRBV7-6 to TRBJ2-7; D is possibly TRBD2 (6 bases). V was clipped by 1 base and J by 4 bases, with 8 bases between them. The CDR3 consists of 13 residues. The germline V gene has CDR1 SGHVS and CDR2 FNYEAQ. In DNA form, the CDR3 reads TGTGCCAGCAGCTTAGGGAGGGGTTACGAGCAGTACTTC. Residues: CASSLGRGYEQYF.

CDR3 nucleotides: TGTGCCAGCAGCATGGGGACAGGACGGAATCAGCCCCAGCATTTT. As protein: CASSMGTGRNQPQHF. V gene TRBV5-4 combines with J gene TRBJ1-5; TRBD1 aligns across 8 bases. CDR1 is SGHNT, CDR2 YYREEE, per germline (reference sequence). V lost 4 bases to trimming and J lost 4 bases; unmatched junction nucleotides: 7. This CDR3 is built from 15 residues.

This clone showed up just a few times. V gene TRBV4-1 combines with J gene TRBJ1-5; TRBD1 matches 7 bases. The CDR3 totals 16 residues. V shed 4 bases, J shed 0 bases, and the junction held 6 bases outside the gene matches. Germline V gene lookup returns CDR1 MGHRA and CDR2 YSYEKL. The CDR3 is CASSRRRDSSNQPQHF. DNA for the CDR3: TGCGCCAGCAGCCGAAGGCGGGACAGTAGCAATCAGCCCCAGCATTTT.

The DNA of the CDR3 is TGTGCCTGGAATAGGGGGTCGTCGCCCCAGCATTTT. This codes for CAWNRGSSPQHF. The J gene is TRBJ1-5, the V gene TRBV30; D may be TRBD1 (6 bases). V lost 4 bases to trimming and J lost 9 bases, with 13 bases between them. Germline CDR1 reads GTSNPN; CDR2 reads SVGIG (reference sequence). The CDR3 extends over 12 amino acids.

This chain links TRBV10-3 with TRBJ2-1; 11 bases agree with TRBD1. The germline CDR1 and CDR2 sequences are ENHRY and SYGVKD. The CDR3 sequence is 16 residues long. Trimming removed 3 bases from V and 15 bases from J; junction bases left unmatched: 16. CDR3 in DNA: TGTGCCATCAGTGATGGGACAGGGGGAAAAGGGGGAACGCCGTTCTTC. This sequence encodes CAISDGTGGKGGTPFF.